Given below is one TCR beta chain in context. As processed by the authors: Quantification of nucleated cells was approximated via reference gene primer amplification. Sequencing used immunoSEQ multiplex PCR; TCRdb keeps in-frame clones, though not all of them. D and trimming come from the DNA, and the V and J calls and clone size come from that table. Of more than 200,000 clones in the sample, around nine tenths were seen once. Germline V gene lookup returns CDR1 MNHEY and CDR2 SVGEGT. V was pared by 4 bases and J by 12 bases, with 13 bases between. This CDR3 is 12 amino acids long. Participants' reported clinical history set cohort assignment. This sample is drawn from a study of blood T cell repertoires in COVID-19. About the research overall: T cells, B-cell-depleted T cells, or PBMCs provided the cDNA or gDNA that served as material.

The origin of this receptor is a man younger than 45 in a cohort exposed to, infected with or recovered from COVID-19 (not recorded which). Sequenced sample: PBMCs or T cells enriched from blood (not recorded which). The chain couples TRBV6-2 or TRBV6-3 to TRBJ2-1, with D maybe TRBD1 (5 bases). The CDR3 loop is CASSLGEGGQFF. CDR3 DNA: TGTGCCAGCAGTTTAGGGGAAGGCGGGCAGTTCTTC.